Below, one T cell receptor (beta chain) is given with its context. What it binds is not known. The entry originates in a study of T-cell memory formation after mild COVID-19. For the study at large: TCR clusters were largely donor specific.

Study-wide findings and caveats: The study detected some responding clones in pre-infection memory, suggesting cross-reactive memory joined. A balance of CD4 and CD8 characterized clones contracting day 15 to 85, whereas later expanders leaned CD4+.

V trimming: 5 bases; J trimming: 6 bases; junction bases outside the gene matches: 8. The CDR3 consists of 17 residues. Germline CDR1 and CDR2: SGHTA and FQGNSA. 5'RACE primed at constant segments yielded TCR alpha and TCR beta cDNA libraries bearing sample barcodes and UMIs. TCRdb itself ran the 5' RACE reads through MiXCR, one entry per CDR3 protein. The sample has 35,000 to 45,000 distinct CDR3 sequences, 7.3% seen once; the top ten hold roughly 1.4%. This clonotype originated in a man between 18 and 29 years old who had mild COVID-19 (a few samples of this study predate the infection). Cell type and time point are not known. J is TRBJ2-3 and V is TRBV7-2, with 16 bases matching TRBD2. The sequencing sample was made of PBMCs or a T cell subset sorted from them (not recorded which). The CDR3, as DNA: TGTGCCAGCAGCCCCCCGGGACTAGCGGGGGGGCAGGATACGCAGTATTTT. Translation gives CASSPPGLAGGQDTQYF.